This T cell receptor beta chain was sequenced in a study of blood T cell repertoires in COVID-19. Looking at the study overall: Material from acute and convalescent COVID-19 was sourced from the United States, Italy and Spain.

The repertoire was sequenced with immunoSEQ multiplex PCR; TCRdb's copy has only in-frame clones and lacks some. Counted here are 250,000 or so clones, under 85% occurring once; the ten biggest clones make up roughly 2%. This clone was recorded only once. Trimming shortened V by 9 bases and J by 6 bases, and 14 bases separated the two germline ends. The CDR3 is 13 amino acids. Looked up from germline, CDR1 is SGHAT and CDR2 is FQNNGV. This chain connects TRBV11-2 to TRBJ2-2, with D possibly being TRBD1 (6 bases). Material: peripheral blood. This TCR came from a young man who had recovered from COVID-19. The CDR3 here is CARQGMAPGELFF. CDR3 nucleotide sequence: TGTGCCAGACAGGGTATGGCTCCCGGGGAGCTGTTTTTT.